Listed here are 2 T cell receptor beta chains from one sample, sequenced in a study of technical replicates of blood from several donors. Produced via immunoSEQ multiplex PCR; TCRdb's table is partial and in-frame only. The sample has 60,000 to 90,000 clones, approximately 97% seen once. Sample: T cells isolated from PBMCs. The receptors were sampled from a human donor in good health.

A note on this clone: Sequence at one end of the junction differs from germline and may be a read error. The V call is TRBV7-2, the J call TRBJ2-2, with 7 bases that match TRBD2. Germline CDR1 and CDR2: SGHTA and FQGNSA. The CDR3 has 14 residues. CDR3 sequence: CASSPGGNTGELFF. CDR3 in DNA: TGTGCCAGCAGCCCGGGGGGAAACACGGGGGAGCTGTTTTTT.

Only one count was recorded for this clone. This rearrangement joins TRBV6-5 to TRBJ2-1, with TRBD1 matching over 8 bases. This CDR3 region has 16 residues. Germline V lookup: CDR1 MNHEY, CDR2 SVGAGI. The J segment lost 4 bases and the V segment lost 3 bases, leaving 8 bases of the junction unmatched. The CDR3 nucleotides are TGTGCCAGCAGTTATGCGACAGGGGTCCTTTACAATGAGCAGTTCTTC. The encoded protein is CASSYATGVLYNEQFF.